This T cell receptor beta chain appears in the sequencing data of a study of T cells in Graves' hyperthyroidism and ophthalmopathy. The study excluded patients with uncontrolled infection, other autoimmune disease, pregnancy or lactation. The source of the PBMCs was approximately 10 ml of fresh peripheral blood. In this sample, this clonotype turned up many times. There were TCR beta CDR3 regions amplified from RNA transcripts. The HTBI primer set drove a first-round RT-PCR of the TCR CDR3. From the multiplex PCR reads, TCRdb called clonotypes with MiXCR, one entry per CDR3 protein. The repertoire holds 480,000 or so distinct CDR3 sequences, over 13% seen once, with less than 20% in the top ten. The TCR comes from a woman aged 18-29 years with Graves' hyperthyroidism. Sequencing was performed on blood.

The CDR3, as DNA: TGTGCCAGTAGTATACTAGCGGGGGGTTTCTACAATGAGCAGTTCTTC. This codes for CASSILAGGFYNEQFF. The rearrangement uses TRBV19 and TRBJ2-1; 11 bases are shared with TRBD2. Germline-derived CDR1 and CDR2 are LNHDA and SQIVND (reference sequence). The trim removed 2 bases at V and 3 bases at J, leaving 3 bases unmatched. The CDR3 length is 16 residues.